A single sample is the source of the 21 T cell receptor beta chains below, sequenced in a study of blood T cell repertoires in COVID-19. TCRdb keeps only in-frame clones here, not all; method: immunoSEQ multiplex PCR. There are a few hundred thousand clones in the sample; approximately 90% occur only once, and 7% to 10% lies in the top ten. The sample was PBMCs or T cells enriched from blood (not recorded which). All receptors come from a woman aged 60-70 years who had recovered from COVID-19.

The CDR3 region is CASSPRLAKIEDGYTF. CDR3 nucleotide sequence: TGTGCCAGCAGTCCCAGGCTCGCCAAGATAGAAGATGGCTACACCTTC. The gene calls are TRBV3-1 (or the pseudogene TRBV3-2) and TRBJ1-2; D is unresolved. Deletions cut 6 bases from V and 6 bases from J, with 23 bases between. This CDR3 is built from 16 residues. CDR1 LGHDT and CDR2 YNNKEL come from the germline V gene (reference sequence).

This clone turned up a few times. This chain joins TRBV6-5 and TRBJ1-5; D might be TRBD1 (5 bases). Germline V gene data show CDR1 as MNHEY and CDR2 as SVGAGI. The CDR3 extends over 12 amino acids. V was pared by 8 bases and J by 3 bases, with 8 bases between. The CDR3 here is CASRGVNQPQHF. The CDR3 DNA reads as TGTGCCAGCCGGGGGGTCAATCAGCCCCAGCATTTT.

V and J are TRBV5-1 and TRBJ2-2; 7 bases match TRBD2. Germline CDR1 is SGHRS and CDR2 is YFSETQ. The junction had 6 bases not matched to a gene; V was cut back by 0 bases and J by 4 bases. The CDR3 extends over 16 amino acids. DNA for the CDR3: TGCGCCAGCAGCTTGGGGACTAGAACGAGCACCGGGGAGCTGTTTTTT. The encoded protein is CASSLGTRTSTGELFF.

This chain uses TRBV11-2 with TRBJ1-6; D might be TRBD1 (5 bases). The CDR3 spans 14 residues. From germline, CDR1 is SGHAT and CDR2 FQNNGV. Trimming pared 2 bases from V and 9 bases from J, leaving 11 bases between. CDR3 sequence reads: CASSLSGGISPLHF. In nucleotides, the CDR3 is TGTGCCAGCAGCTTATCCGGGGGGATTTCACCCCTCCACTTT. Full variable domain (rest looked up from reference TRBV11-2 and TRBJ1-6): EAGVAQSPRYKIIEKRQSVAFWCNPISGHATLYWYQQILGQGPKLLIQFQNNGVVDDSQLPKDRFSAERLKGVDSTLKIQPAKLEDSAVYLCASSLSGGISPLHFGNGTRLTVT.

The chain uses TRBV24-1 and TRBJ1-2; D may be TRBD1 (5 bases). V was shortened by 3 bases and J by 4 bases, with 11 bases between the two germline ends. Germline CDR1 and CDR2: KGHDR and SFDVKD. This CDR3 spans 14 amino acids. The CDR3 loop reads CATSDRTGVYGYTF. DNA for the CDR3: TGTGCCACCAGTGATCGAACAGGCGTCTATGGCTACACCTTC.

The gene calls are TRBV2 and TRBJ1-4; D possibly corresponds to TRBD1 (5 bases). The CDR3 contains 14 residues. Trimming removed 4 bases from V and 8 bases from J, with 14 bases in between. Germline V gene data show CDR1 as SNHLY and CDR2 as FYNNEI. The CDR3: CASSVGGNREKLFF. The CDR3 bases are TGTGCCAGCAGTGTCGGGGGGAATCGAGAAAAACTGTTTTTT.

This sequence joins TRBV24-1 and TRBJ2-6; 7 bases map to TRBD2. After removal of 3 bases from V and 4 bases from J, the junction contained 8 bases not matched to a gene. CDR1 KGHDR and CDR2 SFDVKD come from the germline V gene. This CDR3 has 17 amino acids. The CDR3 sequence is CATSDPMSGVGANVLTF. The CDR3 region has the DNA TGTGCCACCAGTGATCCGATGAGCGGGGTAGGGGCCAACGTCCTGACTTTC.

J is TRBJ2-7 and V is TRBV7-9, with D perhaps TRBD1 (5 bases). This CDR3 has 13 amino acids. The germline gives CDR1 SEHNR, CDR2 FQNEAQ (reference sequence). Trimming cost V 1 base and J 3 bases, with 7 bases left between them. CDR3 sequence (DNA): TGTGCCAGCAGCTTAGAAGGGGTCTACGAGCAGTACTTC. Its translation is CASSLEGVYEQYF.

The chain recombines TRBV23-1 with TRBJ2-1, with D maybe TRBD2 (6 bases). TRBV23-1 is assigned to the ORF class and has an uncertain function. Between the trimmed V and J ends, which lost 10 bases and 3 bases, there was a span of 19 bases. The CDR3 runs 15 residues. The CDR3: CATPPKGRSYNEQFF. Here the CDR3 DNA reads TGCGCCACCCCACCTAAAGGGAGGAGCTACAATGAGCAGTTCTTC.

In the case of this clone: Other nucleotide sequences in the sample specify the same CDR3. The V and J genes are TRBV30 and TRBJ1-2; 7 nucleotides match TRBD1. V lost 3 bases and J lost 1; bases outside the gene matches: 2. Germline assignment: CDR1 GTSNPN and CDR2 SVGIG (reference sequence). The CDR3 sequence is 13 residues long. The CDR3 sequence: CAWSRQGNYGYTF. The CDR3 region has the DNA TGTGCCTGGAGCCGACAGGGTAACTATGGCTACACCTTC.

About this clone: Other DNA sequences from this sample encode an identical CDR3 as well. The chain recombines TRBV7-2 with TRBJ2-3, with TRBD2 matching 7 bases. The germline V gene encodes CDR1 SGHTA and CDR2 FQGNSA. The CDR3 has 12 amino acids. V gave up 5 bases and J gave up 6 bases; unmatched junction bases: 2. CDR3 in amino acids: CASSPGGDTQYF. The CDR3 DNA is TGTGCCAGCAGCCCCGGGGGGGATACGCAGTATTTT.

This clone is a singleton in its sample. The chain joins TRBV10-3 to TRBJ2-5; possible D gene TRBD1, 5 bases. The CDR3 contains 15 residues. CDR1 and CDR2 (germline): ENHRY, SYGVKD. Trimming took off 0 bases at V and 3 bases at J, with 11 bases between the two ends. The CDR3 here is CAISESRLREETQYF. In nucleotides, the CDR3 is TGTGCCATCAGTGAGTCCCGACTCAGGGAAGAGACCCAGTACTTC.

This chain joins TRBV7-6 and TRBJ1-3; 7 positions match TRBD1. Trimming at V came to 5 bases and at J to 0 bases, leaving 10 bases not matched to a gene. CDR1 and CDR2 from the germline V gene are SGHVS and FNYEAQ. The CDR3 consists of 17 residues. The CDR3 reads CASSKLPDRNSGNTIYF. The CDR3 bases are TGTGCCAGCAGCAAACTTCCGGACAGGAACTCTGGAAACACCATATATTTT.

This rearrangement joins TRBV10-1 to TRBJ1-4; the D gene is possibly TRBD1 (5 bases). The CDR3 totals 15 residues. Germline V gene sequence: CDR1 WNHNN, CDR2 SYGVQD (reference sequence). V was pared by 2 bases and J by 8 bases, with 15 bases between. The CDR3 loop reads CASSETGGPVEKLFF. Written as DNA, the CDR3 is TGCGCCAGCAGTGAGACGGGGGGACCCGTGGAAAAACTGTTTTTT.

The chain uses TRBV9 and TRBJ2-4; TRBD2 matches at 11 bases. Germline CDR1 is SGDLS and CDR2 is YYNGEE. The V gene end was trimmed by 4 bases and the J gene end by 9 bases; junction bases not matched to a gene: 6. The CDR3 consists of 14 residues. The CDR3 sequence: CASSPTSGGVIQYF. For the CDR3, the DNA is TGTGCCAGCAGCCCAACTAGCGGGGGCGTCATTCAGTACTTC. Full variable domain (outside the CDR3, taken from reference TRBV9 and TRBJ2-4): DSGVTQTPKHLITATGQRVTLRCSPRSGDLSVYWYQQSLDQGLQFLIQYYNGEERAKGNILERFSAQQFPDLHSELNLSSLELGDSALYFCASSPTSGGVIQYFGAGTRLSVL.

The CDR3 DNA sequence: TGTGCCATCAGCCGTCCGGGACTAGCGGGGGGAGAGACCCAGTACTTC. It yields the protein CAISRPGLAGGETQYF. The chain has TRBV10-3 and TRBJ2-5; 15 positions match TRBD2. The CDR3 extends over 16 amino acids. The ends lost 6 bases at V and 4 bases at J; junction bases unmatched: 6. CDR1 is ENHRY, CDR2 SYGVKD, per germline.

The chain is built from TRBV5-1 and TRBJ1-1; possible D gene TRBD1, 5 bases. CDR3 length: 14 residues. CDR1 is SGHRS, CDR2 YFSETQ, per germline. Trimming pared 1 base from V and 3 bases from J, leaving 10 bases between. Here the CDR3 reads CASSLTEGDTEAFF. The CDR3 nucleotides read TGCGCCAGCAGCTTGACTGAAGGGGACACTGAAGCTTTCTTT. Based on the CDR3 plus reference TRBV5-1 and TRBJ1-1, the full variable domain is KAGVTQTPRYLIKTRGQQVTLSCSPISGHRSVSWYQQTPGQGLQFLFEYFSETQRNKGNFPGRFSGRQFSNSRSEMNVSTLELGDSALYLCASSLTEGDTEAFFGQGTRLTVV.

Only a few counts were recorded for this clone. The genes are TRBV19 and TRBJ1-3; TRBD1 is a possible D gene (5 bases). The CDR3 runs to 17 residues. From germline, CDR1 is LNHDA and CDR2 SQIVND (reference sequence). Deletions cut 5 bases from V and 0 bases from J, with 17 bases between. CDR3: CASSPPGGVASGNTIYF. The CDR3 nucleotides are TGTGCCAGTAGTCCTCCGGGAGGGGTCGCCTCTGGAAACACCATATATTTT.

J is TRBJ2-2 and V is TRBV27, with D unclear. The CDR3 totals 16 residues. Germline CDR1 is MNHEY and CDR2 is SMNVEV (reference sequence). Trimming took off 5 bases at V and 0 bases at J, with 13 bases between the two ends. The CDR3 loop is CASSPSQNANTGELFF. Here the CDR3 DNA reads TGTGCCAGCAGTCCGTCACAGAACGCGAACACCGGGGAGCTGTTTTTT.

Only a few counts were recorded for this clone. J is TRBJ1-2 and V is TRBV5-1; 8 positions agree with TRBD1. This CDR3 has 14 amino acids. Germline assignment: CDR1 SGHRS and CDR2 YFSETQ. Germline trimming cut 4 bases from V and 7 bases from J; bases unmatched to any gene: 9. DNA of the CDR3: TGCGCCAGCAGCCTCGGACAGGGAAAAGCTGGCTACACCTTC. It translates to CASSLGQGKAGYTF. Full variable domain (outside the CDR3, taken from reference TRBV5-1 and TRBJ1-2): KAGVTQTPRYLIKTRGQQVTLSCSPISGHRSVSWYQQTPGQGLQFLFEYFSETQRNKGNFPGRFSGRQFSNSRSEMNVSTLELGDSALYLCASSLGQGKAGYTFGSGTRLTVV.

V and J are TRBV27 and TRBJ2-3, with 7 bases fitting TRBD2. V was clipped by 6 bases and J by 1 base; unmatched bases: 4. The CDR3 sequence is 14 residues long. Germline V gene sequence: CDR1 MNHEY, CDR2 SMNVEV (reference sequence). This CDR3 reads CASRGGYRTDTQYF. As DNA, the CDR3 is TGTGCCAGCAGGGGGGGGTATCGCACAGATACGCAGTATTTT.